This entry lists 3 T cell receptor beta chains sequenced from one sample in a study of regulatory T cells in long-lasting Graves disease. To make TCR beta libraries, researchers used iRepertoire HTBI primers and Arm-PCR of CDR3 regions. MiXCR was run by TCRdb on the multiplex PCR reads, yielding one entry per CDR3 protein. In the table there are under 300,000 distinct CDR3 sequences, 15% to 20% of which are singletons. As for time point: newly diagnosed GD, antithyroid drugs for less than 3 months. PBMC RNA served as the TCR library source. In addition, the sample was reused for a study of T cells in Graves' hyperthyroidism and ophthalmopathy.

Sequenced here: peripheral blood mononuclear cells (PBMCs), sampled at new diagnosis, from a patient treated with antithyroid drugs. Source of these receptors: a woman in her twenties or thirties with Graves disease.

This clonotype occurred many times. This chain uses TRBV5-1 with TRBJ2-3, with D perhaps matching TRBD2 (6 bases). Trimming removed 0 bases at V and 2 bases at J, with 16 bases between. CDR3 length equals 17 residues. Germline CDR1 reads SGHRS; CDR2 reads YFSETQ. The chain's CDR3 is CASSLEGTPLVTDTQYF. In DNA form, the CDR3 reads TGCGCCAGCAGCTTGGAAGGGACTCCCCTCGTCACAGATACGCAGTATTTT.

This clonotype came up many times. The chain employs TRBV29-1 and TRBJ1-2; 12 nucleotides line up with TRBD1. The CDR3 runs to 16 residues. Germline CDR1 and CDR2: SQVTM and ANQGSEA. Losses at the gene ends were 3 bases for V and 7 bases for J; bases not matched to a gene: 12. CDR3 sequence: CSVEPFSGQGAGGYTF. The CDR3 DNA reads TGCAGCGTTGAGCCTTTCTCGGGACAGGGGGCAGGTGGCTACACCTTC.

CDR3 bases: TGTGCCAGCAGCGGCGTAGTAGGCGGGTGGGGCACCGGGGAGCTGTTTTTT. Amino acids: CASSGVVGGWGTGELFF. The chain couples TRBV9 to TRBJ2-2, with D perhaps matching TRBD2 (5 bases). The V gene's germline CDR1 is SGDLS and CDR2 YYNGEE. Deletions cut 3 bases from V and 4 bases from J, with 19 bases between. This CDR3 comprises 17 residues.